This T cell receptor (beta chain) is from a study of blood T cell repertoires in COVID-19. Overall study context: Sample material is recorded as cDNA or gDNA derived from T cells, B-cell-depleted T cells, or PBMCs.

Across about 22 US areas, participants ranged in age from about 18 to 90 years. Participant-given clinical history determined each cohort assignment. As originally analysed: From reference gene primer amplification, estimates of nucleated cell counts were derived. Only in-frame clones appear in the TCRdb table, and some are missing; sequencing was by immunoSEQ multiplex PCR. That table furnishes V, J and clone size, whereas the DNA furnished D and trimming. The table lists fewer than 200,000 clones, around three quarters of them singletons, with around a fifth in the top ten. Germline V lookup: CDR1 SGHRS, CDR2 YFSETQ. This CDR3 is built from 15 residues. Trimming left V 3 bases short and J 10 bases short, with 20 bases between. Only one count was recorded for this clone.

The clonotype comes from a woman aged 70-85 years in a cohort exposed to, infected with or recovered from COVID-19 (not recorded which). The V gene is TRBV5-1, the J gene TRBJ2-1; tentatively, D is TRBD1 (6 bases). Specimen: PBMCs or T cells enriched from blood (not recorded which). The CDR3 loop reads CASSSGEEQGQEQFF. Here the CDR3 DNA reads TGCGCCAGCAGCTCTGGAGAGGAACAGGGCCAGGAGCAGTTCTTC.